This T cell receptor (beta chain) was obtained from a study of shared T cell receptors in the human thymus. This clone was observed once. Germline V lookup: CDR1 MGHRA, CDR2 YSYEKL. V shed 0 bases and J shed 0 bases, with 15 bases lying between them. CDR3 length: 18 residues. Assay: immunoSEQ multiplex PCR; the TCRdb copy retains only in-frame clones and omits some. The sample holds about 380,000 clones, 95% seen once. The chain links TRBV4-1 to TRBJ1-3, with a tentative D call TRBD1 (5 bases). Sequencing input: thymocytes. This receptor was identified in a human donor. The CDR3 sequence is CASSQEGGSYVSGNTIYF. The CDR3 nucleotides read TGCGCCAGCAGCCAAGAGGGGGGAAGTTACGTCTCTGGAAACACCATATATTTT.